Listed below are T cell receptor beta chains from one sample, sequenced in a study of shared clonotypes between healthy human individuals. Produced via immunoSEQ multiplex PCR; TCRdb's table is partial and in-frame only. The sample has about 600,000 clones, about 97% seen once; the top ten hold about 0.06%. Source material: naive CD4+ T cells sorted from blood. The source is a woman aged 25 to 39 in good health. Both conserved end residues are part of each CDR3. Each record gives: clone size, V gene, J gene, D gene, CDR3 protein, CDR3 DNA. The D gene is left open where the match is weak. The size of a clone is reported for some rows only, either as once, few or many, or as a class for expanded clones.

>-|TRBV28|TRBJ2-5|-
CASSSHPGAQYF
TGTGCCAGCAGTTCTCATCCAGGGGCCCAGTACTTC
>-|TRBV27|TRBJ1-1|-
CASSRTQNTEAFF
TGTGCCAGCAGCAGGACACAAAACACTGAAGCTTTCTTT
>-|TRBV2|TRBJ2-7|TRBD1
CASSGGQGVTAYEQYF
TGTGCCAGCAGTGGGGGACAGGGAGTCACAGCCTACGAGCAGTACTTC
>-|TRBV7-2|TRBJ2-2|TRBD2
CASSLDSSGSSTGELFF
TGTGCCAGCAGCTTAGATTCTAGCGGGAGTTCCACCGGGGAGCTGTTTTTT
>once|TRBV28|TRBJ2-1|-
CASRGTPPYNEQFF
TGTGCCAGCAGAGGCACACCACCCTACAATGAGCAGTTCTTC
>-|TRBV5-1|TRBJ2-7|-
CASSLVVGILYEQYF
TGCGCCAGCAGCTTGGTAGTCGGGATTTTGTACGAGCAGTACTTC
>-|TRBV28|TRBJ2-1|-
CASSFPSSYNEQFF
TGTGCCAGCAGTTTCCCCAGCTCCTACAATGAGCAGTTCTTC
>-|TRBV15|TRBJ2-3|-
CATSRGQEADTQYF
TGTGCCACCAGCAGAGGTCAGGAGGCAGATACGCAGTATTTT
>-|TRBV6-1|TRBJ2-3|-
CASGIGYPQYF
TGTGCCAGCGGGATAGGGTACCCGCAGTATTTT
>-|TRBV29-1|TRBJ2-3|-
CSVHPESDTQYF
TGCAGCGTCCACCCCGAGTCAGATACGCAGTATTTT
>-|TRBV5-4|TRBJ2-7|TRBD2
CASGTSGRALANEQYF
TGTGCCAGCGGAACTAGCGGGAGGGCCTTAGCTAACGAGCAGTACTTC
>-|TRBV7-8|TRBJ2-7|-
CASSPQLAESYEQYF
TGTGCCAGCAGCCCACAATTAGCGGAATCCTACGAGCAGTACTTC
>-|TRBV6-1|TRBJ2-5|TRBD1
CASSGTGGVETQYF
TGTGCCAGCAGTGGGACAGGGGGCGTAGAGACCCAGTACTTC
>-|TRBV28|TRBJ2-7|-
CASSSAAGTIYEQYF
TGTGCCAGCAGTTCGGCGGCAGGGACAATCTACGAGCAGTACTTC
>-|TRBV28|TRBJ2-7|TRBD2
CASSLPTSDEQYF
TGTGCCAGCAGTTTACCAACTAGCGACGAGCAGTACTTC
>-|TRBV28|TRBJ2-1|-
CASSLTLRAYNEQFF
TGTGCCAGCAGTTTAACATTGCGGGCCTACAATGAGCAGTTCTTC
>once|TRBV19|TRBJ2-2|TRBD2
CASSIVAGAGELFF
TGTGCCAGTAGTATCGTTGCGGGAGCCGGGGAGCTGTTTTTT
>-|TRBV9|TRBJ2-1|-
CASRTTDGLKQFF
TGTGCCAGCAGAACCACAGATGGGTTGAAGCAGTTCTTC
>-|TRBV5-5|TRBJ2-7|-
CASRYTSTSHEQYF
TGTGCCAGCCGCTACACTTCAACGAGCCACGAGCAGTACTTC
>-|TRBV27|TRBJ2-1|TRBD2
CCVGTSGYNEQFF
TGTTGCGTCGGGACTAGCGGTTACAATGAGCAGTTCTTC
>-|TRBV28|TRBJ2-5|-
CASTGGATQETQYF
TGTGCCAGCACTGGGGGGGCGACCCAAGAGACCCAGTACTTC
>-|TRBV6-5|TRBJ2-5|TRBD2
CASSSGLAGAQVAQYF
TGTGCCAGCAGTTCGGGACTAGCGGGAGCCCAAGTGGCCCAGTACTTC
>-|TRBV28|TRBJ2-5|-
CASSLVGLWETQYF
TGTGCCAGCAGTTTAGTTGGTCTTTGGGAGACCCAGTACTTC
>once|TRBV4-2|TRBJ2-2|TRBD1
CASRFDRGIDTGELFF
TGTGCCAGCAGATTCGACAGGGGGATTGACACCGGGGAGCTGTTTTTT
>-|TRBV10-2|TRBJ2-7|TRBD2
CASSAPGGNEQYF
TGCGCCAGCAGTGCTCCGGGGGGTAACGAGCAGTACTTC
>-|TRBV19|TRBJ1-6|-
CASSQVGGDSPLHF
TGTGCCAGTAGTCAGGTGGGGGGTGATTCACCCCTCCACTTT
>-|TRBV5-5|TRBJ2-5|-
CASSQAGSQETQYF
TGTGCCAGCAGCCAGGCCGGGTCTCAAGAGACCCAGTACTTC
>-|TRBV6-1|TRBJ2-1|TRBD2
CASRWTSGNEQFF
TGTGCCAGCAGATGGACTAGCGGAAATGAGCAGTTCTTC
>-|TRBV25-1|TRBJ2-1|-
CASSGFPAGVHEQFF
TGTGCCAGCAGTGGTTTCCCAGCGGGTGTTCATGAGCAGTTCTTC
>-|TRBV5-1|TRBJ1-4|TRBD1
CASSSPYGQGDEKLFF
TGCGCCAGCAGCTCTCCTTACGGACAGGGTGATGAAAAACTGTTTTTT
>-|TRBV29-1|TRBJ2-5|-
CSVEEGETQYF
TGCAGCGTTGAAGAAGGAGAGACCCAGTACTTC
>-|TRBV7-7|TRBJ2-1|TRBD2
CASSRLAASGNEQFF
TGTGCCAGCAGCCGACTGGCGGCTAGCGGGAATGAGCAGTTCTTC
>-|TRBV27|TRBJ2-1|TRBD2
CASSLSGRDWNEQFF
TGTGCCAGCAGTTTAAGCGGGAGAGATTGGAATGAGCAGTTCTTC
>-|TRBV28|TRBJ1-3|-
CASRDYGGNTIYF
TGTGCCAGCCGGGACTACGGTGGAAACACCATATATTTT
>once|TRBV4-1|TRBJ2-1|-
CASSQAGTRNEQFF
TGCGCCAGCAGCCAAGCGGGGACACGCAATGAGCAGTTCTTC
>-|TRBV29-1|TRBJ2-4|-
CSAKDRTKNIQYF
TGCAGCGCTAAAGACAGGACCAAAAACATTCAGTACTTC
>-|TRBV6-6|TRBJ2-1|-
CASSYISGANEQFF
TGTGCCAGCAGTTACATCTCCGGGGCGAATGAGCAGTTCTTC
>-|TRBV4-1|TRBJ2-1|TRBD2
CASRSLAAVHNEQFF
TGCGCCAGCAGGTCACTAGCGGCCGTTCACAATGAGCAGTTCTTC
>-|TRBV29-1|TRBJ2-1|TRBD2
CSVDRTSGPSYNEQFF
TGCAGCGTCGATAGGACTAGCGGGCCTTCCTACAATGAGCAGTTCTTC
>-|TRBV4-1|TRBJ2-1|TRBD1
CASSPGRTRGLYNEQFF
TGCGCCAGCAGCCCAGGCAGGACCAGGGGGCTGTACAATGAGCAGTTCTTC
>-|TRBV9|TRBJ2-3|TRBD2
CASSVGTSITDTQYF
TGTGCCAGCAGCGTAGGGACTAGCATTACAGATACGCAGTATTTT
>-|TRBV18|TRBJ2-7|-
CASSPQQGGPHEQYF
TGTGCCAGCTCACCCCAGCAGGGTGGCCCCCACGAGCAGTACTTC
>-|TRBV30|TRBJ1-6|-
CAWSLGPISPLHF
TGTGCCTGGAGTTTAGGGCCTATTTCACCCCTCCACTTT
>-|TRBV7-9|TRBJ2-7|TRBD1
CASSLVLGQGNEQYF
TGTGCCAGCAGCTTAGTATTAGGACAGGGGAACGAGCAGTACTTC
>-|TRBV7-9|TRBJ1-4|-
CASSPRRGTTNEKLFF
TGTGCCAGCAGCCCTAGAAGAGGCACAACTAATGAAAAACTGTTTTTT
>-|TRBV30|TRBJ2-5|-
CAWTFGETQYF
TGTGCCTGGACGTTCGGAGAGACCCAGTACTTC
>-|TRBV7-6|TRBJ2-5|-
CASSILGRETQYF
TGTGCCAGCAGCATACTGGGTAGAGAGACCCAGTACTTC
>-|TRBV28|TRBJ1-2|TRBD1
CASRQTGNPYGYTF
TGTGCCAGCAGACAGACAGGGAACCCTTATGGCTACACCTTC
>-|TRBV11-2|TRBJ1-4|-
CASSPSGGGEKLFF
TGTGCCAGCAGCCCCTCCGGAGGGGGGGAAAAACTGTTTTTT
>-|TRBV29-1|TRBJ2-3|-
CSLQTRLTDTQYF
TGCAGCTTACAGACTAGGTTGACAGATACGCAGTATTTT
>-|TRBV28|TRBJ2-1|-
CASSLVEVNEQFF
TGTGCCAGCAGTTTAGTAGAAGTCAATGAGCAGTTCTTC